This entry concerns a single TCR beta chain. Its antigen is unknown. The V gene's germline CDR1 is SQVTM and CDR2 ANQGSEA. Deletions cut 2 bases from V and 6 bases from J, with 20 bases between. This CDR3 contains 16 residues. The authors ran a second PCR of about 6 to 11 cycles using a sample-barcoded 5' primer and a J-beta primer mix. Researchers report that a template-switch adaptor with 12 random nucleotides tagged each cDNA molecule. Paired-end reads containing CDR3 totaled no fewer than 2.5 million for each sample. TCRdb called the 5' RACE reads again in MiXCR, with one record for every CDR3 protein. In the table there are about 800,000 distinct CDR3 sequences, 58% of which are singletons. The sample is drawn from a study of blood T cells in healthy people across ages. Study-level findings and limits: Fewer expanded clones and more diversity marked long-lived versus aged donors.

This TCR came from a man aged 30-40 years in good health. The sample consisted of blood. This sequence joins TRBV29-1 and TRBJ2-1, with D possibly being TRBD2 (5 bases). The CDR3 DNA reads TGCAGCGTTGAATGGTCTAGCCCTGCGATGGGCAATGAGCAGTTCTTC. This gives the protein CSVEWSSPAMGNEQFF.